The 2 T cell receptor beta chains given below trace back to one sample, sequenced in a study of vaccination effects on CD4 cells after COVID-19. No antigen has been identified for these receptors. Expansion with viral peptide pools was applied to antigen-specific CD4+ T cells by the ViraFEST assay prior to sequencing. Culture lasted about nine days before CD4+ T cell isolation. Neither prior SARS-CoV-2 infection nor positive nucleocapsid antibodies were present in the vaccine recipients. Assay: immunoSEQ multiplex PCR; the TCRdb copy retains only in-frame clones and omits some. The sample lists 30,000 to 35,000 clones; around 73% were seen once. Sequences were derived from CD4+ T cells from PBMCs cultured with HCoV-OC43 spike peptides, sampled before COVID-19 vaccination. Subset in this sample: HCoV-OC43 spike overlapping peptide pool stimulation. These TCRs come from a human donor who received a COVID-19 vaccine.

The J gene is TRBJ2-1, the V gene TRBV6-5; 7 bases are shared with TRBD2. Germline-derived CDR1 and CDR2 are MNHEY and SVGAGI. With 7 bases clipped from V and 6 bases from J, the junction kept 12 bases outside the gene matches. The CDR3 spans 15 residues. As DNA, the CDR3 is TGTGCCAGCACTCTATCCGGGACTACCTTCAATGAGCAGTTCTTC. This codes for CASTLSGTTFNEQFF.

This clone appeared once. V is TRBV7-9 and J is TRBJ2-1, with D possibly being TRBD2 (5 bases). The germline V gene has CDR1 SEHNR and CDR2 FQNEAQ (reference sequence). The CDR3 sequence is 16 residues long. Deletions cut 5 bases from V and 0 bases from J, with 14 bases between. The CDR3 protein is CASSPKRRVSYNEQFF. The CDR3 coding sequence is TGTGCCAGCAGCCCAAAGCGGAGAGTCTCCTACAATGAGCAGTTCTTC.